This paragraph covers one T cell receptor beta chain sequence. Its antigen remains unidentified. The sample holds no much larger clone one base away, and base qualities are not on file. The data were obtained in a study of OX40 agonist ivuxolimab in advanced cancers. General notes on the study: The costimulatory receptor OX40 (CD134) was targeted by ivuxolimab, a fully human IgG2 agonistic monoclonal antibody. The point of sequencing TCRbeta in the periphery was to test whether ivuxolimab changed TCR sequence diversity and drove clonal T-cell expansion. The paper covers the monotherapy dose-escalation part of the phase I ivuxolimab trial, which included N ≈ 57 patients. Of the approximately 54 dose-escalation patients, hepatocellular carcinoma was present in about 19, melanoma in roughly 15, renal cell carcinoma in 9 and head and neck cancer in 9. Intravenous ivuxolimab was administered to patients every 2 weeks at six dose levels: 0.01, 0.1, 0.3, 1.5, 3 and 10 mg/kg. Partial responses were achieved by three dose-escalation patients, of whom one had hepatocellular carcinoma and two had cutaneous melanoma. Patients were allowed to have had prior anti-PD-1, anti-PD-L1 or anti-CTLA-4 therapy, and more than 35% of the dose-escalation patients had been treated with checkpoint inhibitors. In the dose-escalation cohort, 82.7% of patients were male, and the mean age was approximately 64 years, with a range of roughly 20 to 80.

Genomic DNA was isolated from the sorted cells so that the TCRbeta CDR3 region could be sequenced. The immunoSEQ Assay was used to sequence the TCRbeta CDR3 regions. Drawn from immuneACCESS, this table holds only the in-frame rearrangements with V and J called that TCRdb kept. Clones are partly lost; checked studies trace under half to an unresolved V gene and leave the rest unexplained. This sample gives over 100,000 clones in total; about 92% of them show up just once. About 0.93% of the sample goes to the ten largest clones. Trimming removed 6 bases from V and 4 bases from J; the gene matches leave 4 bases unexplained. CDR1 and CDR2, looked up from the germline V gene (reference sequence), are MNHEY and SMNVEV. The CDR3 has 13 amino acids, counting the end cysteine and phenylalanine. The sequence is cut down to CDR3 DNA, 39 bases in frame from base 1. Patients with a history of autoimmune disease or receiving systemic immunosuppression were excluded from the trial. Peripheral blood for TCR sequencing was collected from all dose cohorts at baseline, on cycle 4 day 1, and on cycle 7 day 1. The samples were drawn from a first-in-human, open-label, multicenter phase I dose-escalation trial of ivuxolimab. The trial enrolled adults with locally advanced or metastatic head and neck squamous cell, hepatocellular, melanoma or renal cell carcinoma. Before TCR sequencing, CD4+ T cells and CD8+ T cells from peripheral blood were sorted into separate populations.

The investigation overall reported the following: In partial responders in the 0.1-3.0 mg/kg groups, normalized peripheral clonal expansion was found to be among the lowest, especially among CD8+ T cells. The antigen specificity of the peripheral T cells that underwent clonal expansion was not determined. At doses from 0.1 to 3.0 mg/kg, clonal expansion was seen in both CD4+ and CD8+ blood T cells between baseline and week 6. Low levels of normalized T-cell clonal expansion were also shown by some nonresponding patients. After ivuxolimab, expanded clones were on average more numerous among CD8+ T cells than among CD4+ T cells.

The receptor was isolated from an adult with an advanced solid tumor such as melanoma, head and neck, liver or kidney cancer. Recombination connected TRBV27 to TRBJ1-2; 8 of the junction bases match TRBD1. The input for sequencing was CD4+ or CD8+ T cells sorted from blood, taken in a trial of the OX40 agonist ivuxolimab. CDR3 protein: CASRPTGGYGYTF. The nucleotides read TGTGCCAGCAGACCCACAGGGGGCTATGGCTACACCTTC.